The 26 T cell receptor beta chains listed next were all sequenced from one sample in a study of T cell clonality in common variable immunodeficiency. Broader study findings: Common variable immunodeficiency TCR beta sequences reportedly had fewer deletions and N-nucleotide insertions.

These receptors have no identified antigens. Only in-frame clones appear in the TCRdb table, and some are missing; sequencing was by immunoSEQ multiplex PCR. This repertoire holds 20,000 to 30,000 clones, and none appear only once. The sample consisted of peripheral blood mononuclear cells. The receptors come from a human donor with common variable immunodeficiency.

This clone was seen repeatedly, ten times or more. The read terminates 3 residues before the CDR3 end, so the remaining end is supplied by the germline J gene. The chain joins TRBV10-3 to TRBJ2-7; weak D call: TRBD2 (6 bases). CDR3 length: 19 residues. Trimming pared 2 bases from V and 4 bases from J, leaving 27 bases between. Germline V gene sequence: CDR1 ENHRY, CDR2 SYGVKD. The CDR3 spells CAISETTWGEGAGRYEQYF. The CDR3 bases that were read are TGTGCCATCAGTGAGACAACTTGGGGGGAAGGGGCCGGTCGATACGAG.

In its sample, this clone was seen many times. The sequenced fragment ends 3 residues before the CDR3 boundary, so the rest is inferred from the germline J gene. The same CDR3 also results from other DNA sequences found in this sample. This chain links TRBV7-6 with TRBJ2-2; D remains ambiguous. Trimming shortened V by 2 bases and J by 1 base, and 5 bases separated the two germline ends. There are 14 residues in the CDR3. From germline, CDR1 is SGHVS and CDR2 FNYEAQ. CDR3 region: CASSLTGNTGELFF. CDR3 bases read: TGTGCCAGCAGCTTAACCGGGAACACCGGGGAG.

This clone was counted at least ten times. Read sequence stops 3 residues before the CDR3 end, and the germline J gene provides the missing end. The chain is built from TRBV7-2 and TRBJ2-3; TRBD1 matches at 11 bases. The CDR3 is 15 amino acids. With V trimmed by 7 bases and J by 4 bases, 7 bases remained unmatched. Germline-derived CDR1 and CDR2 are SGHTA and FQGNSA. CDR3 sequence reads: CASTRDRGFSDTQYF. Partial CDR3 DNA: TGTGCCAGCACCCGGGACAGGGGGTTTTCAGATACG.

Ten or more counts support this clone. The read stops 3 residues short of the end of the CDR3; the missing end is completed from the germline J gene. The chain has TRBV7-3 and TRBJ1-1; D is ambiguous. The CDR3 has 14 residues. Per germline, CDR1 SGHTA and CDR2 FQGTGA. Trimming removed 3 bases at V and 1 base at J, with 9 bases between. The CDR3 reads CASSFSPGNTEAFF. CDR3 bases read: TGTGCCAGCAGCTTCTCCCCGGGGAACACTGAA.

Many counts were recorded for this clone. The read halts 3 residues ahead of the CDR3 end, with the missing end drawn from the germline J gene. This chain links TRBV19 with TRBJ2-7; possible D gene TRBD1, 5 bases. Deletions cut 8 bases from V and 1 base from J, with 15 bases between. Per the germline V gene, CDR1 is LNHDA and CDR2 is SQIVND (reference sequence). The CDR3 is made up of 14 amino acids. The sequenced part of the CDR3 DNA is TGTGCCAGTGCGGACATTGGGCGATCCTACGAG. Translating it yields CASADIGRSYE. The CDR3, in full, reads CASADIGRSYEQYF.

This clone has ten or more counts. The read terminates 3 residues ahead of where the CDR3 ends, so the germline J gene completes it. The rearrangement joins TRBV19 to TRBJ2-3; D unresolved. CDR3 length equals 13 residues. Germline values: CDR1 LNHDA, CDR2 SQIVND (reference sequence). V was pared by 1 base and J by 5 bases, with 7 bases between. The part of the CDR3 DNA that was read is TGTGCCAGTAGTATAGGCCAGATAGATACG. Its protein product is CASSIGQIDT. The full CDR3 protein reads CASSIGQIDTQYF.

In this sample, this clone turned up many times. Read data end 3 residues before the CDR3 end; the end is taken from the germline J gene. The rearrangement links TRBV28 to TRBJ2-7; a possible D gene is TRBD1 (5 bases). CDR1 is MDHEN, CDR2 SYDVKM, per germline. The CDR3 spans 13 residues. The V end lost 3 bases, the J end lost 0 bases, and 6 bases lay between the germline ends. The chain's CDR3 is CASSFRDSYEQYF. Partial CDR3 DNA: TGTGCCAGCAGTTTCAGGGACTCCTACGAG.

This clone has ten or more counts. The CDR3 goes on 3 residues after the read ends, and that part is filled in from the germline J gene. The genes are TRBV5-1 and TRBJ2-7; 7 bases line up with TRBD2. CDR1 and CDR2 from the germline V gene are SGHRS and YFSETQ. The CDR3 extends over 15 amino acids. The V and J ends lost 4 bases and 6 bases, in that order; junction bases with no gene match: 13. The CDR3 loop is CASSRPPLAGVEQYF. The sequenced part of the CDR3 DNA is TGCGCCAGCAGCCGACCACCGTTGGCGGGGGTCGAG.

This clone was counted many times. CDR3 bases read: TGTGCCAGCAGCCCAGGGACAGGCTTTAATGAAAAA. It codes for CASSPGTGFNEK. The CDR3, in full, reads CASSPGTGFNEKLFF. This chain joins TRBV7-2 and TRBJ1-4; 8 nucleotides agree with TRBD1. With the read ending 3 residues before the CDR3 end, the germline J gene is used to fill in that end. Germline V CDR1 and CDR2: SGHTA, FQGNSA. This CDR3 is built from 15 residues. Losses at the gene ends were 5 bases for V and 4 bases for J; bases not matched to a gene: 6.

This clone was recorded at least ten times. With the read ending 3 residues before the CDR3 end, the germline J gene is used to fill in that end. This chain links TRBV5-1 with TRBJ2-7, with TRBD1 matching 8 bases. The CDR3 covers 14 residues. J lost 3 bases, V lost 3 bases, and 5 bases had no gene match. Germline V gene data show CDR1 as SGHRS and CDR2 as YFSETQ. CDR3 residues: CASSYRDRYYEQYF. The covered CDR3 bases are TGCGCCAGCAGCTACCGGGACAGGTACTACGAG.

This clone has ten or more counts. The CDR3 goes on 3 residues after the read ends, and that part is filled in from the germline J gene. The V and J genes are TRBV7-9 and TRBJ1-3, with D possibly TRBD1 on 5 matching bases. Germline V gives CDR1 SEHNR, CDR2 FQNEAQ (reference sequence). V was shortened by 5 bases and J by 3 bases, with 14 bases between the two germline ends. This CDR3 contains 15 residues. CDR3 DNA, as far as it was read: TGTGCCAGCAGCGAATGGCAGGGCGGTGGAAACACC. It encodes CASSEWQGGGNT. The entire CDR3 reads CASSEWQGGGNTIYF.

The CDR3 DNA, read in part, is TGTGCCTGGTCCGGGGGGGGACCAAATTCACCC. Translated: CAWSGGGPNSP. The full CDR3 is CAWSGGGPNSPLHF. This sequence joins TRBV30 and TRBJ1-6; D perhaps matches TRBD1 (5 bases). Coverage ceases 3 residues before the CDR3 finishes, and the germline J gene fills in the end. V was clipped by 5 bases and J by 7 bases, with 15 bases between them. The CDR3 loop spans 14 amino acids. Germline-derived CDR1 and CDR2 are GTSNPN and SVGIG (reference sequence).

There are many counts of this clone. The read is 3 residues too short to cover the CDR3 end, so that end is filled in from the germline J gene. The V and J genes are TRBV7-6 and TRBJ2-1; 7 nucleotides match TRBD1. This CDR3 region has 15 residues. The germline V gene encodes CDR1 SGHVS and CDR2 FNYEAQ. Unmatched junction bases numbered 4, after V lost 5 bases and J lost 0 bases. The CDR3 protein is CASSATGYSYNEQFF. The covered CDR3 bases are TGTGCCAGCAGCGCGACAGGGTACTCCTACAATGAG.

Ten or more counts support this clone. The sequenced fragment ends 3 residues before the CDR3 boundary, so the rest is inferred from the germline J gene. This rearrangement joins TRBV19 to TRBJ2-7; TRBD1 agrees at 8 bases. Germline V lookup: CDR1 LNHDA, CDR2 SQIVND (reference sequence). The junction had 7 bases not matched to a gene; V was cut back by 1 base and J by 5 bases. The CDR3 sequence is 15 residues long. CDR3 bases read: TGTGCCAGTAGTATAGGGCAGGGGGCGTATAACGAG. Translating gives CASSIGQGAYNE. The entire CDR3 protein is CASSIGQGAYNEQYF.

This clone was seen repeatedly, ten times or more. The CDR3 end is not reached by the read, which stops 3 residues before it; the germline J gene fills it in. This sequence joins TRBV20-1 and TRBJ2-3, with 15 bases identical to TRBD2. The CDR3 has 17 amino acids. CDR1 and CDR2 from the germline V gene are DFQATT and SNEGSKA (reference sequence). V shed 6 bases, J shed 0 bases, and the junction held 7 bases outside the gene matches. The CDR3 sequence is CSAWGLAGGRSTDTQYF. The DNA read from the CDR3 is TGCAGTGCCTGGGGACTAGCGGGGGGCCGAAGCACAGATACG.

This clone was detected ten times or more. The read is 3 residues too short to cover the CDR3 end, so that end is filled in from the germline J gene. The chain combines TRBV30 with TRBJ1-2, with no clear D. The V gene lost 4 bases and the J gene lost 4 bases, with 10 bases spanning the gap. The germline V gene has CDR1 GTSNPN and CDR2 SVGIG (reference sequence). This CDR3 has 12 amino acids. CDR3 in amino acids: CAWNEVLYGYTF. CDR3 DNA (partial): TGTGCCTGGAACGAGGTCCTCTATGGC.

Note on this clone: The read ends 3 residues shy of where the CDR3 ends; the end is completed using the germline J gene. The gene calls are TRBV7-8 and TRBJ2-3, with D possibly being TRBD1 (6 bases). In germline, CDR1 is SGHVS, CDR2 FQNEAQ. With 8 bases removed from V and 6 bases from J, the gap between germline ends came to 21 bases. The CDR3 is 15 residues long. The CDR3 bases that were read are TGTGCCAGCGGCGCCGGGACAAGGCGACGGGATACG. Protein: CASGAGTRRRDT. The CDR3 in full is CASGAGTRRRDTQYF.

This clone was detected only a few times. The covered CDR3 bases are TGTGCCAGCAGTTACCCGACAGCGCCCACGGAATATGGC. This translates into CASSYPTAPTEYG. The full CDR3 protein reads CASSYPTAPTEYGYTF. The rearrangement links TRBV6-2 or TRBV6-3 to TRBJ1-2; tentatively, D is TRBD1 (5 bases). Sequencing ends 3 residues short of the CDR3 end; the germline J gene provides the rest. V lost 2 bases to trimming and J lost 5 bases, with 18 bases between them. CDR1 and CDR2 from the germline V gene are MNHEY and SVGEGT. CDR3 size: 16 residues.

This clone showed up many times. The CDR3 extends 3 residues past the end of the read, so its final part is completed from the germline J gene. The chain combines TRBV30 with TRBJ2-5, with 8 positions matching TRBD1. This CDR3 is built from 16 residues. The J segment lost 2 bases and the V segment lost 5 bases, leaving 13 bases of the junction unmatched. The germline V gene has CDR1 GTSNPN and CDR2 SVGIG (reference sequence). CDR3 in amino acids: CAWGFGQGEIQETQYF. The CDR3 bases that were read are TGTGCCTGGGGGTTCGGACAGGGTGAGATACAAGAGACC. The full variable domain, rest sourced from reference TRBV30 and TRBJ2-5, is SQTIHQWPATLVQPVGSPLSLECTVEGTSNPNLYWYRQAAGRGLQLLFYSVGIGQISSEVPQNLSASRPQDRQFILSSKKLLLSDSGFYLCAWGFGQGEIQETQYFGPGTRLLVL.

This clone has more than one count but fewer than ten. The read terminates 3 residues before the CDR3 end, so the remaining end is supplied by the germline J gene. The rearrangement joins TRBV7-2 to TRBJ2-3, with 8 bases lining up with TRBD2. With V trimmed by 1 base and J by 4 bases, 4 bases remained unmatched. The CDR3 sequence is 15 residues long. Germline values: CDR1 SGHTA, CDR2 FQGNSA. The CDR3 region is CASSLGLASADTQYF. The part of the CDR3 DNA that was read is TGTGCCAGCAGCTTAGGACTAGCGTCTGCAGATACG. Full variable domain (remainder filled in from reference TRBV7-2 and TRBJ2-3): GAGVSQSPSNKVTEKGKDVELRCDPISGHTALYWYRQSLGQGLEFLIYFQGNSAPDKSGLPSDRFSAERTGGSVSTLTIQRTQQEDSAVYLCASSLGLASADTQYFGPGTRLTVL.

About this clone: Sequencing ends 3 residues short of the CDR3 end; the germline J gene provides the rest. The J gene is TRBJ1-1, the V gene TRBV18; the D gene is possibly TRBD1 (5 bases). Germline CDR1 is KGHSH and CDR2 is LQKENI. The V and J ends lost 0 bases and 2 bases respectively, with 13 bases between them. This CDR3 comprises 16 residues. The CDR3 bases that were read are TGTGCCAGCTCACCACCTGCGGGGGGTTTTAACACTGAA. This codes for CASSPPAGGFNTE. The complete CDR3 protein is CASSPPAGGFNTEAFF.

This clone has at least ten counts. The read ends 3 residues early relative to the CDR3; the germline J gene fills the gap. The J gene is TRBJ1-2, the V gene TRBV5-6, with 10 positions matching TRBD1. Unmatched junction bases numbered 5, after V lost 4 bases and J lost 5 bases. The germline V gene encodes CDR1 SGHDT and CDR2 YYEEEE. The CDR3 is made up of 14 amino acids. The covered CDR3 bases are TGTGCCAGCAGCCTAAGGACAGGGGGGTATGGC. Amino acid sequence: CASSLRTGGYG. The complete CDR3 reads CASSLRTGGYGYTF.

This clone came up many times. Partial CDR3 DNA: TGTGCCAGCAGCCACCTTAGCGGGAGGGCCACAGATACG. It yields the protein CASSHLSGRATDT. The complete CDR3 reads CASSHLSGRATDTQYF. The chain is built from TRBV7-6 and TRBJ2-3; 11 bases map to TRBD2. The read terminates 3 residues before the CDR3 end, so the remaining end is supplied by the germline J gene. Trimming cost V 5 bases and J 2 bases; bases outside gene matches: 6. This CDR3 spans 16 amino acids. Germline lookup yields CDR1 SGHVS and CDR2 FNYEAQ.

This clone rates as hyperexpanded. The read falls 3 residues short of the CDR3 end, and the missing part is taken from the germline J gene. This same CDR3 is encoded by further DNA sequences in the sample. V is TRBV18 and J is TRBJ2-7; D perhaps matches TRBD1 (5 bases). This CDR3 has 13 residues. CDR1 and CDR2 from the germline V gene are KGHSH and LQKENI. Trimming stripped 2 bases from V and 4 bases from J, with 9 bases between. CDR3 bases read: TGTGCCAGCTCACCATATGGGGCATACGAG. Amino acids: CASSPYGAYE. The entire CDR3 protein is CASSPYGAYEQYF.

This clone has more than one count but fewer than ten. The read ends 3 residues shy of where the CDR3 ends; the end is completed using the germline J gene. V usage is TRBV30 and J usage is TRBJ2-3; 10 bases match TRBD1. CDR1 and CDR2 (germline): GTSNPN, SVGIG (reference sequence). The CDR3 length is 15 residues. V lost 3 bases to trimming and J lost 6 bases; unmatched junction nucleotides: 9. CDR3 region: CAWSQGQGVLDTQYF. CDR3 DNA, as far as it was read: TGTGCCTGGAGCCAAGGACAGGGGGTTTTGGATACG.

This clone was detected many times. The missing CDR3 end, 3 residues past where the read stops, is filled in from the germline J gene. This chain uses TRBV29-1 with TRBJ2-7; TRBD1 matches 11 bases. The CDR3 loop spans 14 amino acids. Germline V gene data show CDR1 as SQVTM and CDR2 as ANQGSEA. The V gene end was trimmed by 4 bases and the J gene end by 5 bases; junction bases not matched to a gene: 7. The CDR3 sequence is CSVVGGTGGHEQYF. CDR3 DNA (partial): TGCAGCGTTGTGGGCGGGACAGGGGGACACGAG.